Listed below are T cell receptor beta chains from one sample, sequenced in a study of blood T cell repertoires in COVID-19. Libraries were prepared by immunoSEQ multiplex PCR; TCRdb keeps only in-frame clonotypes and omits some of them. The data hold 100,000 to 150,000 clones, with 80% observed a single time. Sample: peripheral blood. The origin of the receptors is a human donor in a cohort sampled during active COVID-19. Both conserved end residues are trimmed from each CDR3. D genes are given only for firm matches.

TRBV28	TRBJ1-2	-	ASSLRRGSVKGYT
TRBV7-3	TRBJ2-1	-	ASSPEVGLYNEQF
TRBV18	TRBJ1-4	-	ASSPGGLANEKLF
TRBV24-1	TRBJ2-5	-	ATSDDTRTEGKTQY
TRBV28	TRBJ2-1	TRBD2	ASSSKSGTSGLTYNEQF
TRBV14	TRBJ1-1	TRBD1	ASSLYRGGGTEAF
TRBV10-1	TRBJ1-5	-	ASRTQQQINQPQH
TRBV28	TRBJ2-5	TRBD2	ASSLGGIETQY
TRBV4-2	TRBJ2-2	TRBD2	ASSQDLSREALTGELF
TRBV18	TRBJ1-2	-	ASSPPGGAQRYT
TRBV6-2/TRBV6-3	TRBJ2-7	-	ASSYSTGYEQY
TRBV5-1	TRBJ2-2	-	ASSLETSRLGGELF
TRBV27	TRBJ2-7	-	ASSLDNEQY
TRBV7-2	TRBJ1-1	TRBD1	ASRLDRGMNTEAF
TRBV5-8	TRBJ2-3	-	ASSLSTDTQY
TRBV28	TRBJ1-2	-	ASSAASRGAQYGYT
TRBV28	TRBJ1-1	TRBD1	ASTVGTVNTEAF
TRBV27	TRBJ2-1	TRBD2	ASSFYPGLAGGPRNEQF
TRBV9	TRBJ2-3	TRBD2	ASSVARLSSGGVDTQY
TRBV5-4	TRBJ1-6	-	ASRSKGADSPLH
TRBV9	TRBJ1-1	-	ASTKTSGTNTEAF
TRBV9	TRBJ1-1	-	ASSRRAGNLAEAF
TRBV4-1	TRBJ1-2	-	ASSQNVWGAQLSGYT
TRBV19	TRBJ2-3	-	ASSINRVTDTQY